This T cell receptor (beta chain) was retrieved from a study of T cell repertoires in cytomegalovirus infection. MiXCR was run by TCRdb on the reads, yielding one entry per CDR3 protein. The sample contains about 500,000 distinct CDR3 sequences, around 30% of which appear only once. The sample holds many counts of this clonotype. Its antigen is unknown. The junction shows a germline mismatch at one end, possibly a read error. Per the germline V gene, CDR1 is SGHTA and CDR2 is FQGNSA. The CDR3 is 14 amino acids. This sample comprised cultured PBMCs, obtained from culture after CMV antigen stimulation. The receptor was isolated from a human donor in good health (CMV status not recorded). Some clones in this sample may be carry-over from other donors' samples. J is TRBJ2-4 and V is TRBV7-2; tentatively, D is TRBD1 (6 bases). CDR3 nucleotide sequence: TGTGCCAGCAGCTTAGCCTTGGGGGCTCAGGAAGTGAACTTC. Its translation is CASSLALGAQEVNF.